These 17 T cell receptor beta chains were sequenced from one sample in a study of identical twins. Each CDR3 protein is one row after TCRdb ran MiXCR on the 5' RACE reads. Here the sample spans roughly 750,000 distinct CDR3 sequences, 21% being singletons. This sample also appeared in a second study, on T cells expressing NK-cell markers.

Sequenced material: PBMCs. These TCRs come from a woman aged 18-29 years in good health.

This chain connects TRBV7-6 to TRBJ2-2, with a weak D call TRBD2 (6 bases). In germline, CDR1 is SGHVS, CDR2 FNYEAQ. CDR3 length: 15 amino acids. Deletions cut 0 bases from V and 7 bases from J, with 12 bases between. The CDR3, as DNA: TGTGCCAGCAGCTTAGCGGGAGGCCTAAGCGGGGAGCTGTTTTTT. This encodes CASSLAGGLSGELFF.

This chain links TRBV10-3 with TRBJ1-1; D perhaps matches TRBD1 (5 bases). Germline CDR1 ENHRY, CDR2 SYGVKD. V gave up 8 bases and J gave up 3 bases, with 7 bases separating them. The CDR3 totals 11 residues. CDR3 residues: CAIQGDTEAFF. The CDR3 coding sequence is TGTGCCATCCAGGGAGACACTGAAGCTTTCTTT.

The chain links TRBV18 to TRBJ2-7, with D maybe TRBD2 (5 bases). V lost 4 bases and J lost 3, with 19 bases in between. Germline CDR1 reads KGHSH; CDR2 reads LQKENI. The CDR3 runs 16 residues. The CDR3 region is CASSRLPGRIGYEQYF. The CDR3 bases are TGTGCCAGCTCACGCCTTCCGGGGAGAATTGGCTACGAGCAGTACTTC.

CDR3 coding DNA: TGTGCCAGCAGTTACGCCCCACAGGGGCCCTACAATGAGCAGTTCTTC. It yields the protein CASSYAPQGPYNEQFF. The V and J genes are TRBV6-5 and TRBJ2-1; TRBD1 aligns across 7 bases. The CDR3 length is 16 residues. Unmatched junction bases numbered 6, after V lost 2 bases and J lost 2 bases. The germline gives CDR1 MNHEY, CDR2 SVGAGI.

The genes are TRBV20-1 and TRBJ2-2; 11 positions agree with TRBD2. Germline V gives CDR1 DFQATT, CDR2 SNEGSKA (reference sequence). CDR3 length: 15 amino acids. V lost 0 bases to trimming and J lost 9 bases; unmatched junction nucleotides: 6. The CDR3 sequence is CSARDETSGSRELFF. CDR3 sequence (DNA): TGCAGTGCTAGAGATGAAACTAGCGGGAGCCGGGAGCTGTTTTTT.

This clonotype has a count of ten or more. The chain recombines TRBV7-2 with TRBJ1-1; D uncertain. Trimming pared 5 bases from V and 4 bases from J, leaving 11 bases between. This CDR3 has 13 amino acids. The germline gives CDR1 SGHTA, CDR2 FQGNSA. The CDR3 DNA is TGTGCCAGCAGCCTGGCCTTGAGCACTGAAGCTTTCTTT. Translated: CASSLALSTEAFF.

This clonotype was counted between two and nine times. This chain uses TRBV29-1 with TRBJ2-1; D tentatively reads TRBD1 or TRBD2 (5 bases each). V dropped 0 bases and J dropped 0 bases, with 15 bases sitting between them. CDR1 is SQVTM and CDR2 is ANQGSEA in the germline V gene. There are 17 residues in the CDR3. The CDR3 spells CSVEDPRGTGSYNEQFF. The CDR3, as DNA: TGCAGCGTTGAAGACCCCCGTGGGACGGGCTCCTACAATGAGCAGTTCTTC.

In this sample, this clonotype turned up a few times. V is TRBV7-9 and J is TRBJ1-1, with TRBD1 as a possible D gene (5 bases). V gave up 1 base and J gave up 3 bases, with 6 bases separating them. CDR1 SEHNR and CDR2 FQNEAQ come from the germline V gene (reference sequence). CDR3 length equals 13 residues. The chain's CDR3 is CASSLVQDTEAFF. The CDR3 DNA reads TGTGCCAGCAGCTTAGTACAGGACACTGAAGCTTTCTTT.

This clonotype has more than one count but fewer than ten. The rearrangement links TRBV20-1 to TRBJ2-7; D gene unclear. There are 13 residues in the CDR3. V gave up 6 bases and J gave up 5 bases, with 17 bases separating them. Germline V gives CDR1 DFQATT, CDR2 SNEGSKA (reference sequence). This chain's CDR3 is CSADNPTADEQYF. In DNA form, the CDR3 reads TGCAGTGCCGACAACCCAACCGCCGACGAGCAGTACTTC.

The chain's CDR3 is CASALVGSYEQYF. The CDR3, as DNA: TGTGCCAGCGCCTTGGTAGGATCCTACGAGCAGTACTTC. This chain links TRBV27 with TRBJ2-7; unclear D gene. Looked up from germline, CDR1 is MNHEY and CDR2 is SMNVEV (reference sequence). V was clipped by 8 bases and J by 1 base, with 12 bases between them. The CDR3 runs 13 residues.

This clonotype was seen only a few times. V gene TRBV7-2 combines with J gene TRBJ2-4, with 7 positions matching TRBD1. Germline CDR1 SGHTA, CDR2 FQGNSA. CDR3 length equals 16 residues. The V gene end was trimmed by 1 base and the J gene end by 4 bases; junction bases not matched to a gene: 7. The CDR3: CASSLERRGRKNIQYF. CDR3 DNA: TGTGCCAGCAGCTTAGAACGAAGGGGGCGAAAAAACATTCAGTACTTC.

This chain joins TRBV6-1 and TRBJ2-6; TRBD2 is a possible D gene (5 bases). Germline V lookup: CDR1 MNHNS, CDR2 SASEGT. The ends were cut back, 7 bases at V and 0 bases at J, with 10 bases in the middle. CDR3 length: 15 residues. This CDR3 is CASTLEYSGANVLTF. The CDR3 nucleotides read TGTGCCAGCACACTAGAGTACTCTGGGGCCAACGTCCTGACTTTC.

V is TRBV5-5 and J is TRBJ2-5, with D perhaps matching TRBD1 (5 bases). Germline V CDR1 and CDR2: SGHKS, YYEKEE (reference sequence). V lost 1 base, J lost 5 bases, and 9 bases lay in between. The CDR3 totals 13 residues. The CDR3 coding sequence is TGTGCCAGCAGCTTGTCAGGGCCGGAGACCCAGTACTTC. Its protein product is CASSLSGPETQYF.

The V and J genes are TRBV20-1 and TRBJ1-1; the D is unclear. The CDR3 extends over 13 amino acids. The V gene's germline CDR1 is DFQATT and CDR2 SNEGSKA (reference sequence). The germline V and J ends were trimmed by 4 bases and 1 base, with 10 bases remaining between them. CDR3 nucleotide sequence: TGCAGTGCTATGGAAAACTGGAACACTGAAGCTTTCTTT. It yields the protein CSAMENWNTEAFF.

The V call is TRBV7-2, the J call TRBJ1-1; no clear D. The germline V gene has CDR1 SGHTA and CDR2 FQGNSA. Trimming took 1 base from V and 2 from J, leaving 11 bases between them. There are 15 residues in the CDR3. CDR3 in amino acids: CASSLDLQPNTEAFF. The CDR3 bases are TGTGCCAGCAGCTTAGATCTCCAGCCAAACACTGAAGCTTTCTTT.

There are a few counts of this clonotype. CDR3 amino acids: CASSLGPTADTEAFF. In DNA, the CDR3 is TGTGCCAGCAGCTTGGGCCCCACAGCAGACACTGAAGCTTTCTTT. The chain recombines TRBV5-5 with TRBJ1-1; D unclear. The CDR3 has 15 residues. CDR1 and CDR2 from the germline V gene are SGHKS and YYEKEE (reference sequence). Trimming shortened V by 0 bases and J by 3 bases, and 12 bases separated the two germline ends.

V usage is TRBV5-1 and J usage is TRBJ2-5, with D hard to call. The CDR3 totals 13 residues. CDR1 and CDR2 from the germline V gene are SGHRS and YFSETQ. Trimming left V 0 bases short and J 3 bases short, with 6 bases between. The chain's CDR3 is CASSLVRKETQYF. The CDR3 bases are TGCGCCAGCAGCTTGGTTAGGAAAGAGACCCAGTACTTC.